A single sample is the source of the 19 T cell receptor beta chains below, sequenced in a study of neurological immune-mediated disorders. TCRdb processed the 5' RACE reads anew with MiXCR; each CDR3 protein has one entry. Here the sample spans about 17,000 distinct CDR3 sequences, under 4% being singletons. Specimen: CD8+ T cells from blood. Receptors were obtained from a woman in her 40s in good health.

This clonotype occurred many times. The chain has TRBV6-2 or TRBV6-3 and TRBJ2-7; D gene ambiguous. This CDR3 is 12 amino acids long. Germline CDR1 and CDR2: MNHEY and SVGEGT. Trimming stripped 2 bases from V and 4 bases from J, with 6 bases between. CDR3 in amino acids: CASSYAIYEQYF. The DNA for the CDR3 is TGTGCCAGCAGTTACGCGATATACGAGCAGTACTTC.

This clonotype has at least ten counts. CDR3 DNA: TGTGCCAGCAGCCCTGCATTTAGCGGGAGAAACTACAATGAGCAGTTCTTC. Protein product: CASSPAFSGRNYNEQFF. The genes are TRBV28 and TRBJ2-1; TRBD2 agrees at 9 bases. CDR3 length equals 17 residues. J lost 3 bases, V lost 6 bases, and 12 bases had no gene match. Germline V lookup: CDR1 MDHEN, CDR2 SYDVKM.

Comment on this clonotype: A read error may be the cause here, since a much bigger clone is one base away. The chain combines TRBV13 with TRBJ2-7; the D gene is possibly TRBD1 (5 bases). CDR1 is PRHDT, CDR2 FYEKMQ, per germline (reference sequence). V was shortened by 5 bases and J by 1 base, with 18 bases between the two germline ends. This CDR3 region has 16 residues. The CDR3 protein is CASSPRDGRASYEQYF. The CDR3 coding sequence is TGTGCCAGCAGCCCCAGGGATGGACGGGCGTCCTACGAGCAGTACTTC.

This clonotype has at least ten counts. This sequence joins TRBV20-1 and TRBJ2-7; D is possibly TRBD2 (5 bases). Trimming stripped 3 bases from V and 2 bases from J, with 17 bases between. The CDR3 has 15 amino acids. Germline loops: CDR1 DFQATT, CDR2 SNEGSKA (reference sequence). CDR3 coding DNA: TGCAGTGCTAGGGACTGGGGTAGGAATACCTACGAGCAGTACTTC. This gives the protein CSARDWGRNTYEQYF.

The chain carries TRBV29-1 and TRBJ2-7, with 7 bases that match TRBD1. There are 14 residues in the CDR3. From germline, CDR1 is SQVTM and CDR2 ANQGSEA. The ends lost 4 bases at V and 0 bases at J; junction bases unmatched: 6. In DNA form, the CDR3 reads TGCAGCGTTGTGTCAGGGGGTAGCTCCTACGAGCAGTACTTC. Translating gives CSVVSGGSSYEQYF.

This clonotype is classed as medium-sized. The chain joins TRBV29-1 to TRBJ2-7; the match to TRBD1 covers 11 bases. Germline lookup yields CDR1 SQVTM and CDR2 ANQGSEA. Trimming removed 7 bases from V and 4 bases from J; junction bases left unmatched: 3. CDR3 length: 12 residues. For the CDR3, the DNA is TGCAGCGCGGGACAGGGGGGTTACGAGCAGTACTTC. Its translation: CSAGQGGYEQYF.

This clonotype showed up many times. The CDR3 nucleotides read TGTGCCAGCAGTTATGCGGGAGCCGCAGATACGCAGTATTTT. The encoded protein is CASSYAGAADTQYF. The gene calls are TRBV6-6 and TRBJ2-3, with 7 bases lining up with TRBD2. V shed 3 bases and J 4 bases; nucleotides not matched to a gene: 4. The CDR3 covers 14 residues. Germline assignment: CDR1 MNHNY and CDR2 SVGAGI (reference sequence).

With respect to this clonotype: One end of the junction fails to match germline, which may point to a read error. CDR3 sequence: CVSSRTSGSDYEQYF. DNA of the CDR3: TGCGTCAGCAGCCGCACTAGCGGGAGTGATTACGAGCAGTACTTC. The chain links TRBV4-1 to TRBJ2-7; 11 bases fit TRBD2. This CDR3 contains 15 residues. Germline lookup yields CDR1 MGHRA and CDR2 YSYEKL.

Many counts were recorded for this clonotype. The CDR3, as DNA: TGTGCCAGCAGTTACACGGCCGCGAACACCGGGGAGCTGTTTTTT. Translating gives CASSYTAANTGELFF. The chain links TRBV6-5 to TRBJ2-2; no definite D call. Germline V CDR1 and CDR2: MNHEY, SVGAGI. Trimming took off 2 bases at V and 0 bases at J, with 7 bases between the two ends. The CDR3 covers 15 residues.

This clonotype appeared many times. The J gene is TRBJ1-2, the V gene TRBV29-1; 7 bases fit TRBD1. Germline CDR1 is SQVTM and CDR2 is ANQGSEA. This CDR3 spans 11 amino acids. Losses at the gene ends were 8 bases for V and 5 bases for J; bases not matched to a gene: 5. The chain's CDR3 is CSMTGNYGYTF. CDR3 DNA: TGCAGCATGACAGGGAATTATGGCTACACCTTC.

This clonotype was seen at least ten times. This chain uses TRBV3-1 with TRBJ2-7; possibly TRBD1 for D (5 bases). The length of the CDR3 is 12 residues. The germline V gene has CDR1 LGHDT and CDR2 YNNKEL (reference sequence). V lost 3 bases, J lost 7 bases, and 10 bases lay in between. This CDR3 reads CASSQNQGEQYF. CDR3 nucleotides: TGTGCCAGCAGCCAGAACCAGGGAGAGCAGTACTTC.

This clonotype was observed at least ten times. The chain is built from TRBV4-1 and TRBJ1-3, with a tentative D call TRBD1 (5 bases). The V and J ends lost 3 bases and 0 bases respectively, with 12 bases between them. The CDR3 runs 16 residues. CDR1 and CDR2 (germline): MGHRA, YSYEKL. In DNA, the CDR3 is TGCGCCAGCAGCCAGGCGGGACTCCTCTCTGGAAACACCATATATTTT. Translation: CASSQAGLLSGNTIYF.

The sample holds many counts of this clonotype. The V and J genes are TRBV7-2 and TRBJ2-7; D uncertain. V shed 0 bases and J shed 2 bases, with 8 bases lying between them. Germline-derived CDR1 and CDR2 are SGHTA and FQGNSA. This CDR3 is 14 amino acids long. The CDR3 reads CASSLAWGTYEQYF. Written as DNA, the CDR3 is TGTGCCAGCAGCTTAGCCTGGGGAACCTACGAGCAGTACTTC.

This clonotype was seen repeatedly, ten times or more. The chain combines TRBV7-9 with TRBJ2-7; D might be TRBD1 (6 bases). Deletions cut 10 bases from V and 2 bases from J, with 12 bases between. CDR3 length: 12 amino acids. Looked up from germline, CDR1 is SEHNR and CDR2 is FQNEAQ (reference sequence). The CDR3 spells CATMDSTYEQYF. The CDR3 DNA reads as TGTGCCACAATGGACAGTACCTACGAGCAGTACTTC.

In its sample, this clonotype ranks as medium-sized. V gene TRBV7-9 combines with J gene TRBJ2-4; D might be TRBD2 (5 bases). This CDR3 contains 16 residues. The ends were cut back, 2 bases at V and 5 bases at J, with 16 bases in the middle. CDR1 SEHNR and CDR2 FQNEAQ come from the germline V gene (reference sequence). The CDR3 region is CASSLLGSGGQNIQYF. CDR3 nucleotides: TGTGCCAGCAGCTTATTAGGGAGCGGCGGTCAAAACATTCAGTACTTC.

This clonotype has at least ten counts. The rearrangement uses TRBV2 and TRBJ1-5, with D hard to call. The ends were cut back, 2 bases at V and 3 bases at J, with 14 bases in the middle. From germline, CDR1 is SNHLY and CDR2 FYNNEI. The CDR3 extends over 16 amino acids. Written as DNA, the CDR3 is TGTGCCAGCAGTGAAATTTTAGGGTGGTCCAATCAGCCCCAGCATTTT. Residues: CASSEILGWSNQPQHF.

By sample share, this clonotype is medium-sized (0.01 to 0.1%). The CDR3 sequence is CASSLSSSASGANVLTF. The CDR3 region has the DNA TGTGCCAGCAGTTTATCGTCGTCAGCTTCGGGGGCCAACGTCCTGACTTTC. The V and J genes are TRBV27 and TRBJ2-6; D is undetermined. CDR1 is MNHEY, CDR2 SMNVEV, per germline (reference sequence). This CDR3 has 17 residues. Trimming removed 0 bases at V and 4 bases at J, with 13 bases between.

In this sample, this clonotype turned up many times. The chain employs TRBV5-6 and TRBJ2-1, with 9 positions matching TRBD2. Germline V CDR1 and CDR2: SGHDT, YYEEEE. The CDR3 has 19 residues. J lost 7 bases, V lost 4 bases, and 21 bases had no gene match. The CDR3 sequence is CASSLLLLAGLRRKNEQFF. CDR3 in DNA: TGTGCCAGCAGCCTCTTACTACTAGCGGGCCTCCGGAGGAAGAATGAGCAGTTCTTC.

This clonotype was seen many times. The chain joins TRBV28 to TRBJ1-4; D unclear. CDR3 length equals 14 residues. The germline gives CDR1 MDHEN, CDR2 SYDVKM. The V and J ends lost 7 bases and 0 bases respectively, with 9 bases between them. The CDR3 loop is CASNPSTTNEKLFF. CDR3 DNA sequence: TGTGCCAGCAACCCGAGTACAACTAATGAAAAACTGTTTTTT.